Listed here is a single T cell receptor (beta chain). The V gene's germline CDR1 is SEHNR and CDR2 FQNEAQ (reference sequence). V lost 4 bases and J 8 bases, leaving 8 bases between the germline ends. This CDR3 region has 12 residues. Methods used by the authors: The authors estimated nucleated cell counts from reference gene primer amplification. Sequenced by immunoSEQ multiplex PCR; TCRdb stores in-frame clones only, minus some. The D gene and trimming were derived from the DNA, and the V and J assignments and clone size from that table. The table has approximately 45,000 clones, 75% to 90% seen once. The sample comes from a study of blood T cell repertoires in COVID-19. Study-wide background: Sites across the United States, Italy and Spain contributed samples from acute and convalescent COVID-19. T cells, B-cell-depleted T cells, or PBMCs provided the cDNA or gDNA that served as material.

Specimen: peripheral blood. The V and J genes are TRBV7-9 and TRBJ2-2; D remains unclear. The clonotype originates from a human donor in a cohort sampled during active COVID-19. The CDR3 sequence: CASSYPRGELFF. The CDR3 bases are TGTGCCAGCAGCTACCCTCGGGGGGAGCTGTTTTTT.